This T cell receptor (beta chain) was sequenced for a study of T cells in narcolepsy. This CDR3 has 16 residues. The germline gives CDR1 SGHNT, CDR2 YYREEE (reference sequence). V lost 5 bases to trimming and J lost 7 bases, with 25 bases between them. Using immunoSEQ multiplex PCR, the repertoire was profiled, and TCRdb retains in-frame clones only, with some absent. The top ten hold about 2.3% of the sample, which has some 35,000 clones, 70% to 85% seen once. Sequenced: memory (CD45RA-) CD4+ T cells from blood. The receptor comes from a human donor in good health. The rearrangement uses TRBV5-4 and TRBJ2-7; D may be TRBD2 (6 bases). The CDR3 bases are TGTGCCAGCAGGCCTGGGCCGGGACGGGGGACCTTGGAGCAGTACTTC. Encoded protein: CASRPGPGRGTLEQYF.